This TCR beta chain was recorded in a study of shared clonotypes between healthy human individuals. CD45RO-negative CD8 cells positively selected for CCR7 made up the naive population, which excluded terminally differentiated effector memory CD45RA+ cells. Study-wide points: Naive subsets typically showed greater estimated richness than memory subsets. Since donors were few, the genetic and exposure-history diversity represented was limited.

The data were produced by immunoSEQ multiplex PCR, yet TCRdb's version contains in-frame clones alone and is incomplete. This sample has around 2.1 million clones, with about 93% found just once. A remark on this clone: Its antigen is unidentified.

The germline CDR1 and CDR2 sequences are MNHEY and SMNVEV (reference sequence). J gave up 9 bases and V 5 bases, and 9 bases lay outside the gene matches. The CDR3 is made up of 14 amino acids. The source of this sequence is a man aged 18 to 30 in good health. Some clones in this sample may be carry-over from other donors' samples. The gene calls are TRBV27 and TRBJ2-1; 8 nucleotides align to TRBD1. Sequences were obtained from naive CD8+ T cells from PBMCs. CDR3 bases: TGTGCCAGCAGTCAAGATAGGACAGGGACTGAGCAGTTCTTC. It translates to CASSQDRTGTEQFF.